Included here is one TCR beta chain sequence, with context. The CDR3 is 15 amino acids. Trimming took 1 base from V and 7 from J; bases not matched to a gene: 6. Germline loops: CDR1 LNHNV, CDR2 YYDKDF (reference sequence). The record originates from a study of cytomegalovirus exposure and HLA in healthy donors. Primers: 60 Vbeta forward and 13 Jbeta reverse. Clones were sequenced by immunoSEQ multiplex PCR, and TCRdb holds only the in-frame ones, with some missing. Of fewer than 150,000 clones listed, 80% were seen once; the top ten hold roughly 4.7%. The clonotype originates from a male donor in good health and CMV-seronegative. The chain employs TRBV15 and TRBJ1-1; TRBD1 aligns across 10 bases. Sequencing used PBMCs. The CDR3 is CATSRVGDRGFEAFF. CDR3 coding DNA: TGTGCCACCAGCAGAGTTGGGGACAGGGGATTTGAAGCTTTCTTT.